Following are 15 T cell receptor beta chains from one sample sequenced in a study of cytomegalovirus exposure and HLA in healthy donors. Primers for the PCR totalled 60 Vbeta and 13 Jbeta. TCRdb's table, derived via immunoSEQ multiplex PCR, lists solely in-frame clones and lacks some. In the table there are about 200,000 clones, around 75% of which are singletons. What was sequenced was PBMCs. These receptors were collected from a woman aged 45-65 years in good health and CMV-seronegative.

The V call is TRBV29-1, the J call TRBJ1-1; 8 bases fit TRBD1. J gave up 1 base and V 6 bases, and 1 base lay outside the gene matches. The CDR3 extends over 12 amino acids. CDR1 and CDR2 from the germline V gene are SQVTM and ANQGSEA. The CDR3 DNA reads TGCAGCGTGGGGACAGGGAACACTGAAGCTTTCTTT. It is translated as CSVGTGNTEAFF.

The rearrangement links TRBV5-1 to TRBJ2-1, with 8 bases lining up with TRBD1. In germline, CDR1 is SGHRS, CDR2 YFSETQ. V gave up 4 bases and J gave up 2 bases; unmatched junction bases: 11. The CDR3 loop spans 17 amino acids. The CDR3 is CASSLVETGDTYNEQFF. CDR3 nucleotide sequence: TGCGCCAGCAGCCTCGTCGAGACAGGGGATACCTACAATGAGCAGTTCTTC.

The CDR3 protein is CASSEMAGGTDTQYF. The CDR3 region has the DNA TGTGCCAGCAGTGAAATGGCAGGGGGCACAGATACGCAGTATTTT. This sequence joins TRBV2 and TRBJ2-3; a weak D match, TRBD1 (6 bases). Germline lookup yields CDR1 SNHLY and CDR2 FYNNEI. The length of the CDR3 is 15 residues. The germline V and J ends were trimmed by 2 bases and 1 base, with 10 bases remaining between them.

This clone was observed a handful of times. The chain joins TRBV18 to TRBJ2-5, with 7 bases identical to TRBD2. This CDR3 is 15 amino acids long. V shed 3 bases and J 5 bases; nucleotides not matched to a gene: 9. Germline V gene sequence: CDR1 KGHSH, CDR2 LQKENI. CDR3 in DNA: TGTGCCAGCTCACCCCGACTAGCTGTCGGGGAGACCCAGTACTTC. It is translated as CASSPRLAVGETQYF.

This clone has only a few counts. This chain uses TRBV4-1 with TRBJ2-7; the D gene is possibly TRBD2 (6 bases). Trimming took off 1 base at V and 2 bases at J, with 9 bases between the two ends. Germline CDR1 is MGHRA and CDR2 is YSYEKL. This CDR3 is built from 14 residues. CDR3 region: CASSQVWGAYEQYF. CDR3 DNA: TGCGCCAGCAGCCAAGTTTGGGGGGCCTACGAGCAGTACTTC.

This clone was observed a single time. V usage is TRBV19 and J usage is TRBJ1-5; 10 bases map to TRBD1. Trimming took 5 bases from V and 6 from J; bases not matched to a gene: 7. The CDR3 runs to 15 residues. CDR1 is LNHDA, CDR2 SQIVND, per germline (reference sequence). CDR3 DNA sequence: TGTGCCAGTAGTTCGGACAGGGGGATCACTCAGCCCCAGCATTTT. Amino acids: CASSSDRGITQPQHF.

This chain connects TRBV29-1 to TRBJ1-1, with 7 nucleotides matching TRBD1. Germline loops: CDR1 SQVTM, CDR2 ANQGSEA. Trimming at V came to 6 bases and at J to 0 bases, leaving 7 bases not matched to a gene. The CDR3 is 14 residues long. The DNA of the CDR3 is TGCAGCGTAATGTACAGGGGCATGAACACTGAAGCTTTCTTT. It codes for CSVMYRGMNTEAFF.

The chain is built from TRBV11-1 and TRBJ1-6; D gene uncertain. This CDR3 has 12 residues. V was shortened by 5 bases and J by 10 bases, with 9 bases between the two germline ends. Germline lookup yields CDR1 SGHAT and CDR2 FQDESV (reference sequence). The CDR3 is CASSKEASPLHF. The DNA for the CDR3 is TGTGCCAGCAGCAAAGAGGCGTCACCCCTCCACTTT.

The CDR3 spells CASSLLTSGSGVGELFF. CDR3 bases: TGCGCCAGCAGCCTCCTGACTAGCGGGAGTGGGGTCGGGGAGCTGTTTTTT. The chain joins TRBV5-1 to TRBJ2-2; 12 nucleotides match TRBD2. Germline CDR1 reads SGHRS; CDR2 reads YFSETQ. This CDR3 region has 17 residues. J gave up 7 bases and V 4 bases, and 11 bases lay outside the gene matches.

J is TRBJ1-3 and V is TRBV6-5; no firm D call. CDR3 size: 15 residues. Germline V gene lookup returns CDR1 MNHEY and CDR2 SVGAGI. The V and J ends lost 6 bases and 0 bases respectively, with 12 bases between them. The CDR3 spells CASRLSAVSGNTIYF. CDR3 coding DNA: TGTGCCAGCAGACTCTCGGCGGTCTCTGGAAACACCATATATTTT.

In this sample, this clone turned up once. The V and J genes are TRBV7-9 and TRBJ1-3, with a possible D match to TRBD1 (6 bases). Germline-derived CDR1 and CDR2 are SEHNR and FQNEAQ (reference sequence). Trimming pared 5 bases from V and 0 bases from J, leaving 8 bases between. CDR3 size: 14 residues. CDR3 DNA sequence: TGTGCCAGCAGCCGGACAGCCTCTGGAAACACCATATATTTT. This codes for CASSRTASGNTIYF.

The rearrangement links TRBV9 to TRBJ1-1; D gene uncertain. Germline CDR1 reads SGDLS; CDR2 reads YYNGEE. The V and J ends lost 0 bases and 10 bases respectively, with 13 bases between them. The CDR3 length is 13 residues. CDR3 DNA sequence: TGTGCCAGCAGCGTAGAATACAGTTCAAGAGCTTTCTTT. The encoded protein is CASSVEYSSRAFF. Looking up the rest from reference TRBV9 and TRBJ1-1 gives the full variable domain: DSGVTQTPKHLITATGQRVTLRCSPRSGDLSVYWYQQSLDQGLQFLIQYYNGEERAKGNILERFSAQQFPDLHSELNLSSLELGDSALYFCASSVEYSSRAFFGQGTRLTVV.

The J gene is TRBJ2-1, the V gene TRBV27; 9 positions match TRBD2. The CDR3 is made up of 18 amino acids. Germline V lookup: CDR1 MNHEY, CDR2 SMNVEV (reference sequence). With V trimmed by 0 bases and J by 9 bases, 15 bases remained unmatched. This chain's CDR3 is CASSLSLGWREGRSEQFF. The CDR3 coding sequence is TGTGCCAGCAGTTTATCGTTGGGATGGCGGGAGGGCCGAAGTGAGCAGTTCTTC.

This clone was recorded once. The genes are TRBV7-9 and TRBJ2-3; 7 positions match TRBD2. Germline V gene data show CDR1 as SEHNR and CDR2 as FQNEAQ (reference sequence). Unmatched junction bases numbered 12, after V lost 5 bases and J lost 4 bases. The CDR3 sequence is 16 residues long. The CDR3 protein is CASSTYRSGVADTQYF. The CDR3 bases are TGTGCCAGCAGCACGTATCGGAGCGGGGTGGCAGATACGCAGTATTTT.

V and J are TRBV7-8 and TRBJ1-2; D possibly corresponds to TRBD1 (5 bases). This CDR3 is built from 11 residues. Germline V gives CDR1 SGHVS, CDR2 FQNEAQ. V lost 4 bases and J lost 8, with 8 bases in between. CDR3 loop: CASSWGDGYTF. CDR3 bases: TGTGCCAGCAGCTGGGGGGACGGCTACACCTTC.